This T cell receptor beta chain was retrieved from a study of liver allograft versus peripheral blood T cells. Study background: Comparative analysis was performed on T cell receptor repertoires from transplanted livers and from recipients' peripheral blood. Study results and caveats: T cell receptor repertoires inside liver allografts reportedly differed from those in peripheral blood.

TCRdb reprocessed the reads via MiXCR and lists one record per CDR3 protein. The sample has over 10,000 distinct CDR3 sequences; roughly 28% are singletons. Only a few counts were recorded for this clonotype. Its cognate antigen is unknown. This CDR3 spans 14 amino acids. The germline V gene has CDR1 SGHDT and CDR2 YYEEEE. The trim removed 2 bases at V and 9 bases at J, leaving 4 bases unmatched. This clonotype was sampled from a human patient who had a liver transplant. The graft donor may have contributed some T cells. The rearrangement uses TRBV5-6 and TRBJ1-6; TRBD1 agrees at 8 bases. CDR3 in DNA: TGTGCCAGCAGCTTCGGGACAGGCGGTTCACCCCTCCACTTT. Residues: CASSFGTGGSPLHF.